A selection of T cell receptor beta chains follows, all from one sample in a study of CD8 T cells in Susac syndrome. Each CDR3 protein gets one entry after TCRdb re-called the immunoSEQ multiplex PCR reads with MiXCR. The sample includes a few hundred thousand distinct CDR3 sequences, 85% to 95% of them seen just once. Sequenced sample: CD4+ T cells from PBMCs. These receptors were taken from a human donor with multiple sclerosis. Each CDR3 is given with its conserved first and last residue. Each record gives: D gene, clone size, J gene, V gene, CDR3 DNA, CDR3 protein. The D gene is left open where the match is weak. Only part of the rows carry a size: once, few, many, or a class if the clone is expanded.

>NA|NA|TRBJ2-1|TRBV27
TGTGCCAGCAGTTCTGGGGTAGGGGGGCGATCGATCTTC
CASSSGVGGRSIF
>TRBD2|NA|TRBJ2-1|TRBV20-1
TGCAGTGCTGACCGGACTAGCTACAATGAGCAGTTCTTC
CSADRTSYNEQFF
>TRBD1|NA|TRBJ1-6|TRBV9
TGTGCCAGCAGCGTAGCTGGGGACAGTAATTCACCCCTCCACTTT
CASSVAGDSNSPLHF
>NA|NA|TRBJ2-4|TRBV20-1
TGCAGTGCTAGCCAGAACAGGGTAATAAACATTCAGTACTTC
CSASQNRVINIQYF
>TRBD1|NA|TRBJ2-2|TRBV29-1
TGCAGCGCCTACGGGACAGGTTCGGCCGGGGAGCTGTTTTTT
CSAYGTGSAGELFF
>NA|NA|TRBJ2-3|TRBV9
TGTGCCAGCAGCGTAGCGGTCCTTCCGGTTAGTGCGCAGTATTTT
CASSVAVLPVSAQYF
>TRBD1|NA|TRBJ2-1|TRBV7-9
TGTGCCAGCAGCTTAGAAAGGGGGCGTTTAGATGAGCAGTTCTTC
CASSLERGRLDEQFF
>TRBD1|NA|TRBJ2-3|TRBV24-1
TGTGCCACCAGTGATCGACCAGGGGGCCGTGGCACAGATACGCAGTATTTT
CATSDRPGGRGTDTQYF
>TRBD1|NA|TRBJ1-2|TRBV12-3/TRBV12-4
TGTGCCAGCAGTTTAGCCGACAGGGGGGGCTACACCTTC
CASSLADRGGYTF
>NA|NA|TRBJ2-4|TRBV3-1
TGTGCCAGCAGCCAAGAGGGGGGTCGGGTTAACATTCAGTACTTC
CASSQEGGRVNIQYF
>TRBD2|NA|TRBJ2-3|TRBV3-1
TGTGCCAGCAGCCAAGGACCTCCTGTTTCGACTAGCGCCACAGATACGCAGTATTTT
CASSQGPPVSTSATDTQYF
>NA|NA|TRBJ2-3|TRBV5-1
TGCGCCAGCAGCTTGCGGGGGCTGGGTTCTGGAGATACGCAGTATTTT
CASSLRGLGSGDTQYF
>NA|NA|TRBJ2-1|TRBV7-2
TGTGCCAGCACCACCCGGCAGGACGAGCAGTTCTTC
CASTTRQDEQFF
>NA|NA|TRBJ2-5|TRBV5-4
TGTGCCAGCAGCTTGGCCCCGAGGGGAGAGACCCAGTACTTC
CASSLAPRGETQYF
>NA|NA|TRBJ2-3|TRBV9
TGTGCCAGCGGTGGTCGGGGGGATACGCAGTATTTT
CASGGRGDTQYF
>NA|NA|TRBJ2-3|TRBV20-1
TGCAGTGGACAAGTCCGTAGCACAGATACGCAGTATTTT
CSGQVRSTDTQYF
>NA|NA|TRBJ1-6|TRBV20-1
TGCAGTGCTAGTGGGGGGTGGCAGCAATATAATTCACCCCTCCACTTT
CSASGGWQQYNSPLHF
>NA|NA|TRBJ2-2|TRBV11-1
TGTGCCAGTCAGCCGCCGAACACCGGGGAGCTGTTTTTT
CASQPPNTGELFF
>NA|NA|TRBJ1-5|TRBV12-3/TRBV12-4
TGTGCCAGCAGTTTTCAAACGGGGCAGCCCCAGCATTTT
CASSFQTGQPQHF
>TRBD2|NA|TRBJ2-1|TRBV20-1
TGCAGTGCTGCGACTAGCGGGGGGACAATCGTCAATGAGCAGTTCTTC
CSAATSGGTIVNEQFF
>NA|NA|TRBJ2-1|TRBV15
TGTGCCACCAGCACATACATGGGGCAGTTCTTC
CATSTYMGQFF
>NA|NA|TRBJ1-2|TRBV20-1
TGCAGTGCTAGAGGGCCGTCCAGGAGCTACACCTTC
CSARGPSRSYTF
>NA|once|TRBJ1-1|TRBV30
TGTGCCTGGGATGTGATCACTGAAGCTTTCTTT
CAWDVITEAFF
>NA|NA|TRBJ1-5|TRBV19
TGTGCCAGTAGTAGACAGGACAATCAGCCCCAGCATTTT
CASSRQDNQPQHF
>NA|NA|TRBJ2-4|TRBV30
TGTGCCTGGAGTGTATTACAGGAAAACATTCAGTACTTC
CAWSVLQENIQYF
>NA|NA|TRBJ1-2|TRBV30
TGTGCCTGGAGTGTGGTGGGCCTCGGCTATGGCTACACCTTC
CAWSVVGLGYGYTF
>NA|NA|TRBJ2-5|TRBV24-1
TGTGCCACCAGTGATTCATTAGAGGACCAAGAGACCCAGTACTTC
CATSDSLEDQETQYF
>NA|NA|TRBJ1-2|TRBV7-9
TGTGCCAGCAGCTTAGAGGCGGGAGGCTACACCTTC
CASSLEAGGYTF
>NA|NA|TRBJ2-1|TRBV15
TGTGCCACCAGCAGAGCGGGACTGGTACACAATGAGCAGTTCTTC
CATSRAGLVHNEQFF
>TRBD2|NA|TRBJ2-1|TRBV7-9
TGTGCCAGCAGCTTATTCGGGGGGAATGAGCAGTTCTTC
CASSLFGGNEQFF
>NA|NA|TRBJ1-2|TRBV15
TGTGCCACCAGCAGAGATTCTAGGGCCGTGGATGGCTACACCTTC
CATSRDSRAVDGYTF
>NA|NA|TRBJ1-6|TRBV29-1
TGCAGCGTTGAATGCCAACACCGAACCCCGAACAGGGATTCGTCGCATTCACCCCTCCACTTT
CSVECQHRTPNRDSSHSPLHF